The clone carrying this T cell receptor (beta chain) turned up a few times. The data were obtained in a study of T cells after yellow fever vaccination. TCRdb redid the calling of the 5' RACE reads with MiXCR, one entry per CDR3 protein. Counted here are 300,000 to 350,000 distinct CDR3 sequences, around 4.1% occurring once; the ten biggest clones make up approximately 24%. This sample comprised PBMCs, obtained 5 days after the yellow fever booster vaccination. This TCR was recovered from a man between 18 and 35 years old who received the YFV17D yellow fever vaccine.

CDR3 loop: CASSTKGRTGSMTEAFF. The CDR3, as DNA: TGTGCCAGCAGCACCAAAGGCCGGACAGGGTCAATGACTGAAGCTTTCTTT. The chain joins TRBV21-1 to TRBJ1-1; TRBD1, the D gene given by the table, was not confirmed from the DNA. TRBV21-1 is termed a pseudogene. CDR3 size: 17 residues.